The sequence of this TCR beta chain was determined in a study of technical replicates of blood from a handful of donors. This CDR3 region has 16 residues. Germline values: CDR1 MNHEY, CDR2 SMNVEV (reference sequence). V was trimmed by 6 bases and J by 0 bases, leaving 17 bases between them. Data came from immunoSEQ multiplex PCR; TCRdb stores just in-frame clones and leaves some out. This table holds 55,000 to 75,000 clones, about 87% found once. The chain couples TRBV27 to TRBJ1-2; weak D call: TRBD1 (6 bases). The sequence derives from a human donor in good health. Some clones in this sample may be carry-over from other donors' samples. Sequences were obtained from PBMCs. The CDR3 sequence: CASSLGWGLTNYGYTF. In nucleotides, the CDR3 is TGTGCCAGCAGCCTAGGGTGGGGGCTAACTAACTATGGCTACACCTTC.